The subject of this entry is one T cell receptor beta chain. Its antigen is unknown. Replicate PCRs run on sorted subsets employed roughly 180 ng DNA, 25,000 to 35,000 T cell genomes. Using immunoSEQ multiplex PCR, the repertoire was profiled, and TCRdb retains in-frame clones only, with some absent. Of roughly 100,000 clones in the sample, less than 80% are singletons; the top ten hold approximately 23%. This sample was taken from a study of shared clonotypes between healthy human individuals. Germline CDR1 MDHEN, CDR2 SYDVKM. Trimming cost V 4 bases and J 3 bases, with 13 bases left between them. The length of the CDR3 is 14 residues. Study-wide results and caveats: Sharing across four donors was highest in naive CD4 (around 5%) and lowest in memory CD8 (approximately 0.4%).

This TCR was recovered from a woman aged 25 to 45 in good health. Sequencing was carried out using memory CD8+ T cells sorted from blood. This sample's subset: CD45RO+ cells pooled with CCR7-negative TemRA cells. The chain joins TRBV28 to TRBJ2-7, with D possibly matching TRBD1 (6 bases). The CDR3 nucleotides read TGTGCCAGCAGTTCCGGGACACTCCGCTACGAGCAGTACTTC. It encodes CASSSGTLRYEQYF.